The source of this T cell receptor beta chain is a study of blood T cells in healthy people across ages. The use of a sample-barcoded 5' primer and a J-beta primer mix characterized a second PCR of about 6 to 12 cycles. Via MiXCR, TCRdb re-called the 5' RACE reads, giving one row per CDR3 protein. The repertoire has about 1,400,000 distinct CDR3 sequences, approximately 59% of them found once; the top ten carry 6.5% to 8%. To note about this clonotype: The junction and the germline gene differ at one end; a read error may be behind it.

The V gene's germline CDR1 is SNHLY and CDR2 FYNNEI. This CDR3 is built from 16 residues. The source material was blood. The chain employs TRBV2 and TRBJ2-1; 9 bases fit TRBD1. This TCR was recovered from a man between 18 and 29 years old in good health. The DNA for the CDR3 is TGTGCCAGCAGTCGGACAGGGGCAATCTCCCACAATGAGCAGTTCTTC. Its translation: CASSRTGAISHNEQFF.